The 4 T cell receptor beta chains below come from one sample, sequenced in a study of blood T cell repertoires in COVID-19. Some clones are missing from TCRdb's copy, which holds only in-frame ones; the method was immunoSEQ multiplex PCR. The repertoire includes under 300,000 clones, approximately 80% of them detected once, and roughly 3.4% sits in the top ten. The material sequenced was peripheral blood. These receptors all stem from a woman aged 18 to 35 with acute or convalescent COVID-19.

The chain joins TRBV11-2 to TRBJ2-2, with TRBD2 matching over 7 bases. There are 15 residues in the CDR3. The junction had 4 bases not matched to a gene; V was cut back by 5 bases and J by 1 base. The germline CDR1 and CDR2 sequences are SGHAT and FQNNGV. The CDR3 DNA is TGTGCCAGCAGCGGGGCTAGCGGGAACACCGGGGAGCTGTTTTTT. The encoded protein is CASSGASGNTGELFF.

The count of this clone is one. The rearrangement links TRBV11-2 to TRBJ2-2; D not resolved. The CDR3 spans 15 residues. CDR1 is SGHAT, CDR2 FQNNGV, per germline. V was shortened by 1 base and J by 1 base, with 7 bases between the two germline ends. DNA for the CDR3: TGTGCCAGCAGCTTAGTTTCCCAGAACACCGGGGAGCTGTTTTTT. This sequence encodes CASSLVSQNTGELFF.

This chain uses TRBV5-4 with TRBJ1-5, with D hard to call. This CDR3 is built from 13 residues. The ends were cut back, 5 bases at V and 2 bases at J, with 8 bases in the middle. Germline-derived CDR1 and CDR2 are SGHNT and YYREEE (reference sequence). The CDR3 protein is CASSSEGNQPQHF. In DNA form, the CDR3 reads TGTGCCAGCAGTAGTGAGGGCAATCAGCCCCAGCATTTT.

In DNA form, the CDR3 reads TGTGCCAGCAGCTTGGAGGCGGGGAGCGGCTATGGCTACACCTTC. It translates to CASSLEAGSGYGYTF. This chain connects TRBV5-4 to TRBJ1-2; no firm D call. V was trimmed by 0 bases and J by 4 bases, leaving 13 bases between them. Germline V CDR1 and CDR2: SGHNT, YYREEE (reference sequence). The CDR3 has 15 residues.